This T cell receptor beta chain emerged from a study of radiotherapy plus CTLA-4 blockade in lung cancer. Study-level background: In about 20% of patients, objective responses were seen; 25% to 40% had disease control.

Concerning this clone: Its antigen is currently unknown.

Study conclusions and caveats: TCR clones of tumor origin grew in blood after radiotherapy plus ipilimumab. Strongest reported response predictors: early blood clone changes and post-radiation interferon-beta.

J lost 8 bases, V lost 0 bases, and 8 bases had no gene match. Germline V gene data show CDR1 as WSHSY and CDR2 as SAAADI. The CDR3 runs to 17 residues. This table comes from immunoSEQ multiplex PCR, and its TCRdb copy is limited to in-frame clones, with some not included. The sample holds about 88,000 clones, approximately 79% seen once. The material sequenced was peripheral blood, taken from a patient treated with radiotherapy plus ipilimumab. The V gene is TRBV10-2, the J gene TRBJ2-1, with TRBD2 matching over 12 bases. The clonotype comes from a human donor with non-small cell lung cancer that progressed on radiotherapy plus ipilimumab. CDR3 region: CASSESMTSGSFDEQFF. In nucleotides, the CDR3 is TGCGCCAGCAGTGAGTCGATGACTAGCGGGAGTTTCGATGAGCAGTTCTTC.